This TCR beta chain stems from a study of shared clonotypes between healthy human individuals. Naive CD8 isolation took CD45RO-negative cells positively selected for CCR7 and excluded terminally differentiated effector memory CD45RA+ cells. TCRdb's table, derived via immunoSEQ multiplex PCR, lists solely in-frame clones and lacks some. Among approximately 2,200,000 clones listed, 93% were seen once. The ends lost 4 bases at V and 2 bases at J; junction bases unmatched: 9. This CDR3 region has 16 residues. Germline lookup yields CDR1 LNHDA and CDR2 SQIVND (reference sequence). The sequencing input was naive CD8+ T cells from PBMCs. This sequence joins TRBV19 and TRBJ2-5; 8 bases are shared with TRBD2. The sequence derives from a man aged 18 to 35 in good health. Some clones in this sample may be carry-over from other donors' samples. The CDR3 DNA is TGTGCCAGTAGTAGAGGAGGCCGGGAGGGGCAAGAGACCCAGTACTTC. It encodes CASSRGGREGQETQYF.